The sequence of this T cell receptor (beta chain) was determined in a study of beta chain features in type 1 diabetes. Based on CD45RO/CCR7/CD25/CD127/CD95/CD27, CD4+ regulatory, stem cell-like memory, naive and central memory cells were sorted. V was clipped by 5 bases and J by 7 bases; unmatched bases: 8. Germline V gene lookup returns CDR1 SGHTA and CDR2 FQGNSA. This CDR3 contains 14 residues. The whole isolated RNA underwent reverse transcription, so sequencing captured expressed TCRB transcripts. Sequencing produced, on average, roughly 1 million reads for the stem cell-like memory T cell samples. Some clones are missing from TCRdb's copy, which holds only in-frame ones; the method was immunoSEQ multiplex PCR. The data show roughly 45,000 clones, roughly 45% seen once.

This chain uses TRBV7-2 with TRBJ2-7, with 10 bases that match TRBD2. The receptor was isolated from a woman in her twenties or thirties in good health. Sequenced material: stem cell memory CD4+ T cells from blood. The CDR3 nucleotides read TGTGCCAGCAGCGAGAGCGGGAGGGCGGGGGAGCAGTACTTC. This sequence encodes CASSESGRAGEQYF.